This T cell receptor (beta chain) appears in the sequencing data of a study of cytomegalovirus exposure and HLA in healthy donors. Donors showed nominal health when sampled, although they likely had unrecorded immune exposures. Germline CDR1 SGHTA, CDR2 FQGNSA. CDR3 length: 15 residues. V was clipped by 4 bases and J by 2 bases, with 14 bases between them. PCR amplification relied on 60 Vbeta primers (plus 13 Jbeta primers). Some clones are missing from TCRdb's copy, which holds only in-frame ones; the method was immunoSEQ multiplex PCR. The sample gives roughly 190,000 clones, about 10% of which show up once; 1% to 1.5% is in the top ten. Turning to this clone: The antigen remains unidentified.

Study-wide results and limits: Judged likely to be a sequencing artifact was a cluster of highly shared sequence variants.

This sequence joins TRBV7-2 and TRBJ1-1; D uncertain. This TCR came from a woman in her twenties or thirties in good health and CMV-seropositive. Sequencing was done on a sample of PBMCs. This CDR3 is CASSSSGSVNTEAFF. Here the CDR3 DNA reads TGTGCCAGCAGCTCTTCGGGTTCGGTCAACACTGAAGCTTTCTTT.